A selection of T cell receptor beta chains follows, all from one sample in a study of patients and donors after allogeneic stem cell transplantation. TCRdb reanalysed the RT-PCR reads using MiXCR and keeps one entry per CDR3 protein. The sample shows hundreds of thousands of distinct CDR3 sequences, under 20% of them seen only once. Material: blood, either unsorted or a sorted T cell fraction (not recorded which). The source of these receptors is a human donor who was either an allogeneic HSCT recipient or a stem cell or donor lymphocyte infusion donor (not recorded which). It is not recorded whose cells these are; they may come from a transplant donor. The CDR3 runs from the conserved cysteine through the conserved F or W. Each record gives: J gene, D gene, V gene, clone size, CDR3 protein, CDR3 DNA. D genes are given only for firm matches. Clone size is given for some rows only: seen once, a few or many times, or a class if the clone is expanded.

j_gene: TRBJ2-7
d_gene: .
v_gene: TRBV12-3/TRBV12-4
abundance: many
CDR3aa: CASSTPGQYYEQYF
CDR3nt: TGTGCCAGCAGTACCCCAGGGCAATACTACGAGCAGTACTTC

j_gene: TRBJ2-1
d_gene: .
v_gene: TRBV24-1
abundance: few
CDR3aa: CATSDRSGLARNNEQFF
CDR3nt: TGTGCCACCAGTGATAGATCCGGGCTAGCGAGAAACAATGAGCAGTTCTTC

j_gene: TRBJ2-2
d_gene: .
v_gene: TRBV29-1
abundance: .
CDR3aa: CSVVSDLNTGELFF
CDR3nt: TGCAGCGTCGTGTCGGACTTGAACACCGGGGAGCTGTTTTTT

j_gene: TRBJ1-1
d_gene: TRBD1
v_gene: TRBV12-3/TRBV12-4
abundance: .
CDR3aa: CASSSTLTGGAFF
CDR3nt: TGTGCCAGCAGCTCTACCTTGACAGGGGGTGCTTTCTTT

j_gene: TRBJ2-1
d_gene: TRBD1
v_gene: TRBV6-1
abundance: .
CDR3aa: CATNRGSYNEQFF
CDR3nt: TGTGCCACCAACAGGGGTTCCTACAATGAGCAGTTCTTC

j_gene: TRBJ1-1
d_gene: .
v_gene: TRBV5-1
abundance: .
CDR3aa: CASSLDGRLGPFF
CDR3nt: TGCGCCAGCAGCTTGGACGGACGGCTAGGTCCTTTCTTT

j_gene: TRBJ1-1
d_gene: .
v_gene: TRBV6-1
abundance: few
CDR3aa: CASSYRPGQAFF
CDR3nt: TGTGCCAGCAGCTACCGGCCAGGCCAAGCTTTCTTT

j_gene: TRBJ2-1
d_gene: TRBD2
v_gene: TRBV7-8
abundance: .
CDR3aa: CASSSFRTSGRAKYNEQFF
CDR3nt: TGTGCCAGCAGCTCATTTAGGACTAGCGGGAGGGCGAAATACAATGAGCAGTTCTTC

j_gene: TRBJ1-2
d_gene: .
v_gene: TRBV2
abundance: few
CDR3aa: CASRTTVLNYGYTF
CDR3nt: TGTGCCAGCAGGACTACTGTTCTAAACTATGGCTACACCTTC

j_gene: TRBJ1-1
d_gene: .
v_gene: TRBV4-2
abundance: few
CDR3aa: CASSQLQNTEAFF
CDR3nt: TGTGCCAGCAGCCAACTACAGAACACTGAAGCTTTCTTT

j_gene: TRBJ2-3
d_gene: TRBD1
v_gene: TRBV5-5
abundance: .
CDR3aa: CASSGQGAGTGTQYF
CDR3nt: TGTGCCAGCAGCGGCCAGGGGGCTGGGACGGGTACGCAGTATTTT

j_gene: TRBJ1-4
d_gene: .
v_gene: TRBV10-3
abundance: .
CDR3aa: CAISESQFNEKLFF
CDR3nt: TGTGCCATCAGTGAGAGTCAGTTTAATGAAAAACTGTTTTTT

j_gene: TRBJ1-2
d_gene: TRBD1
v_gene: TRBV7-9
abundance: few
CDR3aa: CASSLEDRGVYGYTF
CDR3nt: TGTGCCAGCAGCTTAGAGGACAGGGGGGTCTATGGCTACACCTTC

j_gene: TRBJ2-7
d_gene: .
v_gene: TRBV25-1
abundance: .
CDR3aa: CASSVRGPRVEQYF
CDR3nt: TGTGCCAGCAGTGTAAGAGGACCGAGGGTCGAGCAGTACTTC

j_gene: TRBJ1-5
d_gene: .
v_gene: TRBV18
abundance: few
CDR3aa: CASQRDGNQPQHF
CDR3nt: TGTGCCAGCCAGAGAGACGGCAATCAGCCCCAGCATTTT

j_gene: TRBJ1-1
d_gene: .
v_gene: TRBV6-1
abundance: few
CDR3aa: CASNLGGDTEAFF
CDR3nt: TGTGCCAGCAATTTGGGCGGGGACACTGAAGCTTTCTTT

j_gene: TRBJ2-7
d_gene: .
v_gene: TRBV30
abundance: .
CDR3aa: CAWSSKQTEQYF
CDR3nt: TGTGCCTGGAGTTCAAAGCAAACCGAGCAGTACTTC

j_gene: TRBJ2-3
d_gene: TRBD2
v_gene: TRBV9
abundance: .
CDR3aa: CASSFGTSGITDTQYF
CDR3nt: TGTGCCAGCAGCTTCGGGACTAGCGGGATAACAGATACGCAGTATTTT

j_gene: TRBJ2-7
d_gene: .
v_gene: TRBV19
abundance: .
CDR3aa: CASSLNRFNEQYF
CDR3nt: TGTGCCAGTAGTTTAAACAGGTTCAACGAGCAGTACTTC

j_gene: TRBJ1-1
d_gene: TRBD1
v_gene: TRBV19
abundance: .
CDR3aa: CASKGAVNTEAFF
CDR3nt: TGTGCCAGTAAGGGGGCAGTGAACACTGAAGCTTTCTTT

j_gene: TRBJ1-5
d_gene: .
v_gene: TRBV5-1
abundance: few
CDR3aa: CASSLAGETGQPQHF
CDR3nt: TGCGCCAGCAGCTTGGCCGGGGAAACGGGTCAGCCCCAGCATTTT

j_gene: TRBJ1-6
d_gene: .
v_gene: TRBV6-1
abundance: many
CDR3aa: CASSPTTVIDNSPLHF
CDR3nt: TGTGCCAGCAGCCCGACGACAGTAATCGATAATTCACCCCTCCACTTT

j_gene: TRBJ2-3
d_gene: .
v_gene: TRBV5-1
abundance: .
CDR3aa: CASRLAPSTDTQYF
CDR3nt: TGCGCCAGCAGGCTAGCTCCTAGCACAGATACGCAGTATTTT

j_gene: TRBJ2-7
d_gene: .
v_gene: TRBV7-3
abundance: few
CDR3aa: CASSLSAVGLDSYEQYF
CDR3nt: TGTGCCAGCAGCTTAAGCGCAGTGGGGCTAGACTCCTACGAGCAGTACTTC

j_gene: TRBJ1-6
d_gene: TRBD1
v_gene: TRBV27
abundance: .
CDR3aa: CASRPGTGGNSPLHF
CDR3nt: TGTGCCAGCAGACCCGGGACAGGGGGAAATTCACCCCTCCACTTT

j_gene: TRBJ2-7
d_gene: .
v_gene: TRBV4-2
abundance: .
CDR3aa: CASSQEWTQGGYEQYF
CDR3nt: TGTGCCAGCAGCCAAGAGTGGACCCAGGGAGGATACGAGCAGTACTTC

j_gene: TRBJ2-7
d_gene: TRBD1
v_gene: TRBV6-1
abundance: .
CDR3aa: CASSRQGQGRRIYEQYF
CDR3nt: TGTGCCAGCAGCCGTCAAGGACAGGGCCGACGGATCTACGAGCAGTACTTC

j_gene: TRBJ2-4
d_gene: TRBD1
v_gene: TRBV20-1
abundance: .
CDR3aa: CSARDDRGWANIQYF
CDR3nt: TGCAGTGCTAGGGACGACAGGGGCTGGGCAAACATTCAGTACTTC

j_gene: TRBJ2-1
d_gene: .
v_gene: TRBV20-1
abundance: .
CDR3aa: CSARDWRGSSYNEQFF
CDR3nt: TGCAGTGCGAGGGACTGGCGGGGCTCCTCCTACAATGAGCAGTTCTTC

j_gene: TRBJ1-2
d_gene: .
v_gene: TRBV12-3/TRBV12-4
abundance: .
CDR3aa: CASSFRQTGYYGYTF
CDR3nt: TGTGCCAGCAGTTTCCGCCAGACAGGATACTATGGCTACACCTTC

j_gene: TRBJ1-2
d_gene: .
v_gene: TRBV9
abundance: .
CDR3aa: CASSPWANYGYTF
CDR3nt: TGTGCCAGCAGCCCGTGGGCTAACTATGGCTACACCTTC

j_gene: TRBJ2-1
d_gene: .
v_gene: TRBV3-1
abundance: few
CDR3aa: CASSPIAGANEQFF
CDR3nt: TGTGCCAGCAGCCCTATCGCGGGGGCCAATGAGCAGTTCTTC

j_gene: TRBJ2-5
d_gene: .
v_gene: TRBV5-6
abundance: .
CDR3aa: CASSLLGGGIQETQYF
CDR3nt: TGTGCCAGCAGCTTGCTTGGGGGAGGTATTCAAGAGACCCAGTACTTC

j_gene: TRBJ1-5
d_gene: .
v_gene: TRBV20-1
abundance: .
CDR3aa: CSARKYRVGQPQHF
CDR3nt: TGCAGTGCTAGGAAGTACAGGGTTGGACAGCCCCAGCATTTT

j_gene: TRBJ2-2
d_gene: .
v_gene: TRBV12-3/TRBV12-4
abundance: .
CDR3aa: CATRVPGELFF
CDR3nt: TGTGCCACCAGGGTGCCCGGGGAGCTGTTTTTT

j_gene: TRBJ2-5
d_gene: .
v_gene: TRBV20-1
abundance: .
CDR3aa: CSASPKGETQYF
CDR3nt: TGCAGTGCTAGTCCCAAGGGGGAGACCCAGTACTTC

j_gene: TRBJ1-5
d_gene: .
v_gene: TRBV11-1
abundance: many
CDR3aa: CASSWDRQGPQHF
CDR3nt: TGTGCCAGCAGCTGGGACCGTCAGGGGCCCCAGCATTTT

j_gene: TRBJ2-3
d_gene: TRBD2
v_gene: TRBV28
abundance: .
CDR3aa: CASSASGRKTDTQYF
CDR3nt: TGTGCCAGCAGTGCTAGCGGGAGAAAGACAGATACGCAGTATTTT

j_gene: TRBJ2-7
d_gene: .
v_gene: TRBV25-1
abundance: .
CDR3aa: CASSEYGEHWSSYEQYF
CDR3nt: TGTGCCAGCAGTGAATATGGGGAGCATTGGAGCTCCTACGAGCAGTACTTC

j_gene: TRBJ1-5
d_gene: TRBD1
v_gene: TRBV29-1
abundance: few
CDR3aa: CSVAGQGGGQPQHF
CDR3nt: TGCAGCGTCGCCGGACAGGGGGGAGGTCAGCCCCAGCATTTT

j_gene: TRBJ2-1
d_gene: TRBD1
v_gene: TRBV7-9
abundance: many
CDR3aa: CASLNQPGQGAREQFF
CDR3nt: TGTGCCAGCTTAAATCAACCGGGACAGGGGGCGCGTGAGCAGTTCTTC

j_gene: TRBJ2-7
d_gene: .
v_gene: TRBV5-6
abundance: .
CDR3aa: CASSSGEVSQYF
CDR3nt: TGTGCCAGCAGCTCGGGAGAGGTTTCCCAGTACTTC

j_gene: TRBJ2-3
d_gene: .
v_gene: TRBV7-9
abundance: .
CDR3aa: CASSGGGPSTDTQYF
CDR3nt: TGTGCCAGCAGTGGCGGGGGCCCTAGCACAGATACGCAGTATTTT

j_gene: TRBJ1-2
d_gene: .
v_gene: TRBV12-3/TRBV12-4
abundance: .
CDR3aa: CASSLQGSGYGYTF
CDR3nt: TGTGCCAGCAGTTTACAGGGTTCGGGCTATGGCTACACCTTC

j_gene: TRBJ2-7
d_gene: TRBD1
v_gene: TRBV7-2
abundance: few
CDR3aa: CASSSYLKQGYEQYF
CDR3nt: TGTGCCAGCAGCTCATACCTCAAACAGGGGTACGAGCAGTACTTC

j_gene: TRBJ1-1
d_gene: .
v_gene: TRBV24-1
abundance: few
CDR3aa: CATSHKGNEAFF
CDR3nt: TGTGCCACCAGTCATAAGGGGAATGAAGCTTTCTTT

j_gene: TRBJ2-2
d_gene: .
v_gene: TRBV12-3/TRBV12-4
abundance: .
CDR3aa: CASTLTLRVSGELFF
CDR3nt: TGTGCCAGCACTTTGACCCTGCGAGTCTCCGGGGAGCTGTTTTTT

j_gene: TRBJ2-7
d_gene: .
v_gene: TRBV6-1
abundance: few
CDR3aa: CASSHGARTYEQYF
CDR3nt: TGTGCCAGCTCTCACGGGGCCCGGACCTACGAGCAGTACTTC

j_gene: TRBJ2-2
d_gene: .
v_gene: TRBV12-3/TRBV12-4
abundance: .
CDR3aa: CASRLKVGELFF
CDR3nt: TGTGCCAGCAGACTCAAGGTCGGGGAGCTGTTTTTT

j_gene: TRBJ1-2
d_gene: .
v_gene: TRBV4-2
abundance: .
CDR3aa: CASSQTNYGYTF
CDR3nt: TGTGCCAGCAGCCAAACTAACTATGGCTACACCTTC

j_gene: TRBJ2-2
d_gene: TRBD1
v_gene: TRBV27
abundance: .
CDR3aa: CASSLLTNRGLAGELFF
CDR3nt: TGTGCCAGCAGTTTACTCACAAACAGGGGTTTAGCCGGGGAGCTGTTTTTT

j_gene: TRBJ2-7
d_gene: .
v_gene: TRBV4-1
abundance: few
CDR3aa: CASSRYGTEGYEQYF
CDR3nt: TGCGCCAGCAGCCGCTACGGGACGGAGGGGTACGAGCAGTACTTC

j_gene: TRBJ2-5
d_gene: TRBD2
v_gene: TRBV29-1
abundance: many
CDR3aa: CSVEPPGTRWLQKTQYF
CDR3nt: TGCAGCGTTGAGCCCCCTGGGACTAGATGGCTTCAGAAGACCCAGTACTTC